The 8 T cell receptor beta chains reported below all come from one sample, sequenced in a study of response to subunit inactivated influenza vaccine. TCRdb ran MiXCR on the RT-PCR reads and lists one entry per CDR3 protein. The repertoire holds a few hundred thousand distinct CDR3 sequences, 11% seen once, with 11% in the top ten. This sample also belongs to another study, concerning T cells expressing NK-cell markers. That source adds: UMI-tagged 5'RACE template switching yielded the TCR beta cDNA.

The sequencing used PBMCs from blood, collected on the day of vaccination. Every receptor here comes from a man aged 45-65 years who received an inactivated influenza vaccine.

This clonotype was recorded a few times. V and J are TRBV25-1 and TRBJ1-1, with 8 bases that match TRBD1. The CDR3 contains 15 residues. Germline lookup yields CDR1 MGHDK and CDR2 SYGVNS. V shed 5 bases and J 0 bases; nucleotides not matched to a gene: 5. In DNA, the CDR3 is TGTGCCAGCAGTCCCCAGACAGGGGTGAACACTGAAGCTTTCTTT. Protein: CASSPQTGVNTEAFF.

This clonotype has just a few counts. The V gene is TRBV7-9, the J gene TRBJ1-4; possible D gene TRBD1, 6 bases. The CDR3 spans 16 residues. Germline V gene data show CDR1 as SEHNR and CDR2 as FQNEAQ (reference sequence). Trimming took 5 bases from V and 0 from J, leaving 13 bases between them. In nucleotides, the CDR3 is TGTGCCAGCAGCATCGGACAGCTTGCAACTAATGAAAAACTGTTTTTT. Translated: CASSIGQLATNEKLFF.

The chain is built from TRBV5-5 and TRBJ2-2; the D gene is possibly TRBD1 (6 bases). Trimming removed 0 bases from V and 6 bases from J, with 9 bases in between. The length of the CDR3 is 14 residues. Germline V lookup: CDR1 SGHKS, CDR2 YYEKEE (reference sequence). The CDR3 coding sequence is TGTGCCAGCAGCTTGGAATGGGGGCCCGGGGAGCTGTTTTTT. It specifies CASSLEWGPGELFF. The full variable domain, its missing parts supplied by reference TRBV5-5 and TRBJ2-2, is DAGVTQSPTHLIKTRGQQVTLRCSPISGHKSVSWYQQVLGQGPQFIFQYYEKEERGRGNFPDRFSARQFPNYSSELNVNALLLGDSALYLCASSLEWGPGELFFGEGSRLTVL.

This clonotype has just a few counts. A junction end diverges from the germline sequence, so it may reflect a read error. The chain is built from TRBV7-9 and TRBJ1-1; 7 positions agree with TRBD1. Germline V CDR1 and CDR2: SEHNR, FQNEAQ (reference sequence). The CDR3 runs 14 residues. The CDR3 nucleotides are TGTGCCAGCACCTTAGCGTCAGGGGGTTTTGAAGCTTTCTTT. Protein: CASTLASGGFEAFF.

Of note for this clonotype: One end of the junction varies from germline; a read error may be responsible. The CDR3 DNA is TGTGACAGCAGCTTAGACAGGGCGCAAAATGAGCAGTTCTTC. It translates to CDSSLDRAQNEQFF. The chain is built from TRBV7-3 and TRBJ2-1; 7 nucleotides agree with TRBD1. Germline CDR1 and CDR2: SGHTA and FQGTGA. The CDR3 contains 14 residues.

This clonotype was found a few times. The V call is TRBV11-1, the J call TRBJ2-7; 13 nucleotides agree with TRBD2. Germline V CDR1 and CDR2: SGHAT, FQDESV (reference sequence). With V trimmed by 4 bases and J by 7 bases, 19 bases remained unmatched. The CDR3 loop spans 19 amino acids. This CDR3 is CASSSDRATSGRTLREQYF. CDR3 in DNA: TGTGCCAGCAGCTCCGACAGGGCGACTAGCGGGAGGACCCTGAGGGAGCAGTACTTC. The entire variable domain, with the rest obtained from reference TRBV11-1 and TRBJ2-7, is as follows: EAEVAQSPRYKITEKSQAVAFWCDPISGHATLYWYRQILGQGPELLVQFQDESVVDDSQLPKDRFSAERLKGVDSTLKIQPAELGDSAMYLCASSSDRATSGRTLREQYFGPGTRLTVT.

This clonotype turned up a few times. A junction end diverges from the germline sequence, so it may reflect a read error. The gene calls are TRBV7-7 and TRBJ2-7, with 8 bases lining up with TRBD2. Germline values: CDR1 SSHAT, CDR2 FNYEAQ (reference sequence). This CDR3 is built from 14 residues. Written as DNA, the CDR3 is TGTGCTAGCAGCAGGGGACTAGGGGACCTCGAGCAGTACTTC. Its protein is CASSRGLGDLEQYF.

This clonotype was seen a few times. CDR3 protein: CASSLVTELGTQYF. Here the CDR3 DNA reads TGTGCCAGCAGCTTAGTAACAGAGCTAGGGACCCAGTACTTC. This chain joins TRBV11-2 and TRBJ2-5; D unclear. The CDR3 runs to 14 residues. Germline CDR1 SGHAT, CDR2 FQNNGV. Trimming took 1 base from V and 7 from J, leaving 13 bases between them.